The clone carrying this T cell receptor (beta chain) was detected only once. What it binds is unknown. This sample is drawn from a study of T-cell memory formation after mild COVID-19. Findings and limits, study-wide: Contracting clones localized mainly to CM and EM when CD4+ and mainly to EMRA when CD8+. Contracting clones from day 15 to 85 showed balanced CD4/CD8; later expanders favored CD4+.

5'RACE with constant-segment primers yielded barcoded, UMI-tagged TCR alpha and TCR beta cDNA libraries. TCRdb processed the 5' RACE reads anew with MiXCR; each CDR3 protein has one entry. The data hold 350,000 to 400,000 distinct CDR3 sequences, with approximately 15% observed a single time. Sequences were obtained from PBMCs or a T cell subset sorted from them (not recorded which). The TCR comes from a man aged 18 to 30 who had mild COVID-19 (a few samples of this study predate the infection). Cell type and time point are not known.

CDR3 amino acids: CASSLGRGLQYF. Here the CDR3 DNA reads TGTGCCAGCAGCTTAGGGCGGGGACTGCAGTATTTT. The V call is TRBV7-2, the J call TRBJ2-3; D perhaps matches TRBD2 (6 bases). In germline, CDR1 is SGHTA, CDR2 FQGNSA. This CDR3 is built from 12 residues. V was trimmed by 1 base and J by 11 bases, leaving 10 bases between them.